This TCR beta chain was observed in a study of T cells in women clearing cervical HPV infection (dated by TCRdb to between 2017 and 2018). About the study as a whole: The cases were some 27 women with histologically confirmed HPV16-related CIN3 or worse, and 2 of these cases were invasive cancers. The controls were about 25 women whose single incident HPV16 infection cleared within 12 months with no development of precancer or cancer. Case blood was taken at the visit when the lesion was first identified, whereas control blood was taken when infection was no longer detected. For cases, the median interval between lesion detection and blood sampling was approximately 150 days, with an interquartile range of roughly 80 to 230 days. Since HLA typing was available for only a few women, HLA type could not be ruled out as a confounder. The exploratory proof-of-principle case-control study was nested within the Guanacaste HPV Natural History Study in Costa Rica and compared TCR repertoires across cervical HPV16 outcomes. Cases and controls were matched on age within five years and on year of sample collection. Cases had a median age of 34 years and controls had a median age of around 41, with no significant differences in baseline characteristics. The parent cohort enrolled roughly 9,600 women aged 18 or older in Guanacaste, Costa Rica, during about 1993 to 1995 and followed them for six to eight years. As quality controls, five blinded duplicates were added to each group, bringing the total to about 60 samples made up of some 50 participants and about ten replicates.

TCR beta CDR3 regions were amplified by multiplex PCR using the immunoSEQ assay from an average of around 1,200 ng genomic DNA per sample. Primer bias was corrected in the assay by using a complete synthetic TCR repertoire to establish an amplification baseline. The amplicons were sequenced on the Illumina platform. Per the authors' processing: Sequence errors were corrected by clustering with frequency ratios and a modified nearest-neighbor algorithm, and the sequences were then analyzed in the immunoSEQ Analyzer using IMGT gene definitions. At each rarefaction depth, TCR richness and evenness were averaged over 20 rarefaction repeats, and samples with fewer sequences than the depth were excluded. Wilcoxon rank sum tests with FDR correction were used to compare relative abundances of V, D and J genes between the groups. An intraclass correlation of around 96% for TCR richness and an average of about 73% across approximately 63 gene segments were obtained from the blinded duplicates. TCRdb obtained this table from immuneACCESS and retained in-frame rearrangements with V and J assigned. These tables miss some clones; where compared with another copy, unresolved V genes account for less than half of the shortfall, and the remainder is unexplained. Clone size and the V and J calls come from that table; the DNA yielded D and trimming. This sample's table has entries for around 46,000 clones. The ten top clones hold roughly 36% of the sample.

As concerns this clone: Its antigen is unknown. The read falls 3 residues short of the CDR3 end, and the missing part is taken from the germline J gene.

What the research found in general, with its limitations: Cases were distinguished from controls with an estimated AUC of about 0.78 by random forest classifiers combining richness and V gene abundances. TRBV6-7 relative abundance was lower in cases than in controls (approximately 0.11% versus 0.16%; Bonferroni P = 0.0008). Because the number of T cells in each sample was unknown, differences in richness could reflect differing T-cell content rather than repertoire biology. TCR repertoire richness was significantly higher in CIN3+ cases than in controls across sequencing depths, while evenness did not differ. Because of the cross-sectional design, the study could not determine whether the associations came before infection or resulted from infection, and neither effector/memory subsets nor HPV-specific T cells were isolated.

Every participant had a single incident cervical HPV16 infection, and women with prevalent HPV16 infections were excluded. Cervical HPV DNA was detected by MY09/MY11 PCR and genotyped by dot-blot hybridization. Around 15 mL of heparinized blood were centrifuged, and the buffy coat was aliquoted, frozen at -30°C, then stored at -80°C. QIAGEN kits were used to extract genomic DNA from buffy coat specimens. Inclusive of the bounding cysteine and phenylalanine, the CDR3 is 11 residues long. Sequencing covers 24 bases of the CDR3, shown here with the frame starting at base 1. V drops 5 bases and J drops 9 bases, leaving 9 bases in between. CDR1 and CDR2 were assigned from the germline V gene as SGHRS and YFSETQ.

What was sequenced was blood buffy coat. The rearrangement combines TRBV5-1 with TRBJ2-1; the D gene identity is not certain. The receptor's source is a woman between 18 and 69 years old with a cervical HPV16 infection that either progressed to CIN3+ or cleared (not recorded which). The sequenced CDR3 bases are TGCGCCAGCAGGGGCGAAACTGAG. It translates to CASRGETE. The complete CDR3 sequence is CASRGETEQFF.